This T cell receptor (beta chain) was identified in a study of T cell responses to AZD1222 COVID-19 vaccine. Points on this clone: Its antigen is unknown.

Clones were sequenced by immunoSEQ multiplex PCR, and TCRdb holds only the in-frame ones, with some missing. The data hold about 15,000 clones, with approximately 90% observed a single time. There are 15 residues in the CDR3. CDR1 and CDR2 (germline): SGHTA, FQGNSA. V lost 4 bases, J lost 4 bases, and 8 bases stayed unmatched. General study findings and limits: Just 5 or 6 AZD1222 recipients tested seropositive at baseline.

The TCR was taken from an adult who received the AZD1222 COVID-19 vaccine. This chain links TRBV7-2 with TRBJ1-2; TRBD1 aligns across 8 bases. This specimen consisted of peripheral blood, obtained 28 days after the second AZD1222 dose. The CDR3 coding sequence is TGTGCCAGCAGCTCATCGACAGGGGAGAGCTATGGCTACACCTTC. It is translated as CASSSSTGESYGYTF.